This passage covers 19 T cell receptor beta chains from one sample sequenced in a study of blood T cell repertoires in COVID-19. Sequenced by immunoSEQ multiplex PCR; TCRdb stores in-frame clones only, minus some. The sample lists more than 200,000 clones; 70% to 90% were seen once. The specimen sequenced was peripheral blood. These receptors all stem from a woman in her sixties or seventies with COVID-19, enrolled during active disease.

V usage is TRBV19 and J usage is TRBJ2-7; D might be TRBD1 (8 bases). Trimming removed 7 bases at V and 2 bases at J, with 21 bases between. The germline gives CDR1 LNHDA, CDR2 SQIVND (reference sequence). This CDR3 is 16 amino acids long. The CDR3 loop reads CASTHRGGQVPYEQYF. CDR3 bases: TGTGCCAGTACCCATAGGGGGGGACAGGTACCCTACGAGCAGTACTTC.

The V gene is TRBV28, the J gene TRBJ2-7; 14 nucleotides match TRBD2. CDR1 and CDR2 from the germline V gene are MDHEN and SYDVKM. The V gene end was trimmed by 6 bases and the J gene end by 7 bases; junction bases not matched to a gene: 5. CDR3 length: 14 residues. The CDR3 DNA is TGTGCCAGCAGGCCAGGACTAGCGGGAGGAGAGCAGTACTTC. Its translation: CASRPGLAGGEQYF.

The rearrangement uses TRBV6-4 and TRBJ2-1, with 10 bases aligning to TRBD1. The germline CDR1 and CDR2 sequences are MRHNA and SNTAGT. The CDR3 covers 14 residues. The V gene end was trimmed by 6 bases and the J gene end by 9 bases; junction bases not matched to a gene: 8. The CDR3 loop is CASSQGQGLGEQFF. The CDR3 DNA reads as TGTGCCAGCAGCCAGGGACAGGGGTTGGGTGAGCAGTTCTTC.

The CDR3 region is CAWSPGQGLNEKLFF. In DNA form, the CDR3 reads TGTGCCTGGAGTCCGGGACAGGGACTTAATGAAAAACTGTTTTTT. This chain uses TRBV30 with TRBJ1-4, with 9 bases aligning to TRBD1. CDR3 length: 15 residues. Germline-derived CDR1 and CDR2 are GTSNPN and SVGIG (reference sequence). V was pared by 2 bases and J by 4 bases, with 5 bases of the junction left unmatched.

This chain connects TRBV13 to TRBJ1-6; 8 nucleotides align to TRBD1. CDR1 is PRHDT and CDR2 is FYEKMQ in the germline V gene (reference sequence). Germline trimming cut 5 bases from V and 10 bases from J; bases unmatched to any gene: 13. This CDR3 has 16 residues. The CDR3 reads CASSRLITGGRSPLHF. As DNA, the CDR3 is TGTGCCAGCAGCAGACTCATTACAGGGGGAAGGTCACCCCTCCACTTT.

The V call is TRBV5-5, the J call TRBJ2-7; TRBD2 matches at 8 bases. V lost 2 bases to trimming and J lost 4 bases; unmatched junction nucleotides: 8. Germline CDR1 and CDR2: SGHKS and YYEKEE (reference sequence). The CDR3 has 15 amino acids. CDR3 sequence reads: CASSFGLREVYEQYF. DNA of the CDR3: TGTGCCAGCAGCTTTGGTTTGCGGGAGGTTTACGAGCAGTACTTC.

The chain is built from TRBV19 and TRBJ2-2, with D perhaps matching TRBD1 (5 bases). The CDR3 is 14 amino acids. Trimming shortened V by 5 bases and J by 0 bases, and 7 bases separated the two germline ends. Germline V gene data show CDR1 as LNHDA and CDR2 as SQIVND (reference sequence). CDR3 bases: TGTGCCAGTAGTGAGACAGCGAACACCGGGGAGCTGTTTTTT. Translating it yields CASSETANTGELFF.

V usage is TRBV11-2 and J usage is TRBJ2-7; 10 nucleotides match TRBD2. With 4 bases clipped from V and 7 bases from J, the junction kept 7 bases outside the gene matches. CDR1 and CDR2 from the germline V gene are SGHAT and FQNNGV. This CDR3 contains 14 residues. In DNA form, the CDR3 reads TGTGCCAGCAGCTCAGCGGGAGGGCATGGGGAGCAGTACTTC. Protein: CASSSAGGHGEQYF.

The CDR3 sequence is CASSLRTNTGELFF. The CDR3 DNA is TGTGCCAGCAGTTTACGGACTAACACCGGGGAGCTGTTTTTT. The J gene is TRBJ2-2, the V gene TRBV6-5; tentatively, D is TRBD2 (5 bases). Trimming took 4 bases from V and 2 from J, leaving 8 bases between them. This CDR3 has 14 amino acids. CDR1 is MNHEY and CDR2 is SVGAGI in the germline V gene.

The J gene is TRBJ2-5, the V gene TRBV11-2; TRBD2 aligns across 12 bases. CDR1 is SGHAT and CDR2 is FQNNGV in the germline V gene. V was pared by 5 bases and J by 5 bases, with 12 bases of the junction left unmatched. There are 17 residues in the CDR3. As DNA, the CDR3 is TGTGCCAGCAGCCTATCCCTGACTAGCGGGAGTTTTGAGACCCAGTACTTC. As protein: CASSLSLTSGSFETQYF.

The gene calls are TRBV29-1 and TRBJ2-7; D is perhaps TRBD1 (6 bases). The CDR3 spans 14 residues. V lost 5 bases to trimming and J lost 3 bases, with 17 bases between them. Germline V lookup: CDR1 SQVTM, CDR2 ANQGSEA. The CDR3 nucleotides are TGCAGCGTTTCTGTCTCGGACAGATACTACGAGCAGTACTTC. Amino acids: CSVSVSDRYYEQYF.

V and J are TRBV24-1 and TRBJ2-3; 8 bases align to TRBD1. J lost 4 bases, V lost 9 bases, and 8 bases had no gene match. The length of the CDR3 is 14 residues. The germline V gene has CDR1 KGHDR and CDR2 SFDVKD. The CDR3 DNA reads TGTGCCACCCGACGGACAGGGCCCGCAGATACGCAGTATTTT. Amino acid sequence: CATRRTGPADTQYF.

This chain joins TRBV4-2 and TRBJ2-1; TRBD2 matches 8 bases. Germline V CDR1 and CDR2: LGHNA, YNFKEQ. This CDR3 comprises 17 residues. J gave up 4 bases and V 3 bases, and 11 bases lay outside the gene matches. CDR3 sequence reads: CASSHSRLASLYNEQFF. Here the CDR3 DNA reads TGTGCCAGCAGCCATTCAAGACTAGCGAGTTTATACAATGAGCAGTTCTTC.

J is TRBJ2-2 and V is TRBV5-6, with D possibly TRBD2 on 6 matching bases. Looked up from germline, CDR1 is SGHDT and CDR2 is YYEEEE. The CDR3 extends over 15 amino acids. Trimming removed 4 bases from V and 3 bases from J, with 13 bases in between. This chain's CDR3 is CASSPAAGYTGELFF. DNA of the CDR3: TGTGCCAGCAGCCCGGCAGCGGGTTACACCGGGGAGCTGTTTTTT. Based on the CDR3 plus reference TRBV5-6 and TRBJ2-2, the full variable domain is DAGVTQSPTHLIKTRGQQVTLRCSPKSGHDTVSWYQQALGQGPQFIFQYYEEEERQRGNFPDRFSGHQFPNYSSELNVNALLLGDSALYLCASSPAAGYTGELFFGEGSRLTVL.

Only a few counts were recorded for this clone. The rearrangement joins TRBV3-1 (or the pseudogene TRBV3-2) to TRBJ1-3; D gene unclear. The CDR3 is made up of 15 amino acids. Germline V lookup: CDR1 LGHDT, CDR2 YNNKEL (reference sequence). Trimming shortened V by 3 bases and J by 3 bases, and 12 bases separated the two germline ends. DNA of the CDR3: TGTGCCAGCAGCCATTACGAGGGTTATGGAAACACCATATATTTT. Translating gives CASSHYEGYGNTIYF.

The chain couples TRBV3-1 (or the pseudogene TRBV3-2) to TRBJ1-5; the match to TRBD1 covers 8 bases. V trimming: 1 base; J trimming: 7 bases; junction bases outside the gene matches: 6. Germline V gene sequence: CDR1 LGHDT, CDR2 YNNKEL (reference sequence). This CDR3 spans 15 amino acids. CDR3 loop: CASSQGQGAGQPQHF. CDR3 DNA sequence: TGTGCCAGCAGCCAAGGGCAGGGGGCTGGGCAGCCCCAGCATTTT.

The DNA of the CDR3 is TGTGCCAGTAGTATAGCCGGGAGGGATCTCTACAATGAGCAGTTCTTC. This encodes CASSIAGRDLYNEQFF. This rearrangement joins TRBV19 to TRBJ2-1; 8 bases map to TRBD2. The CDR3 runs to 16 residues. After removal of 1 base from V and 3 bases from J, the junction contained 5 bases not matched to a gene. Germline V lookup: CDR1 LNHDA, CDR2 SQIVND (reference sequence).

In this sample, this clone turned up many times. The V and J genes are TRBV4-1 and TRBJ2-4; 10 nucleotides align to TRBD1. The CDR3 runs to 18 residues. J gave up 0 bases and V 3 bases, and 8 bases lay outside the gene matches. Germline V gives CDR1 MGHRA, CDR2 YSYEKL. The CDR3 sequence: CASSHLPGQGLAKNIQYF. CDR3 nucleotide sequence: TGCGCCAGCAGCCACTTACCGGGACAGGGGTTAGCCAAAAACATTCAGTACTTC.

This clone was observed a handful of times. The chain's CDR3 is CASSYETAGGNTIYF. The CDR3 DNA is TGTGCCAGCAGTTACGAGACCGCGGGGGGAAACACCATATATTTT. This chain uses TRBV6-6 with TRBJ1-3; D ambiguous. Between the trimmed V and J ends, which lost 2 bases and 4 bases, there was a span of 12 bases. Germline values: CDR1 MNHNY, CDR2 SVGAGI (reference sequence). There are 15 residues in the CDR3.